Listed here are 31 T cell receptor beta chains from one sample, sequenced in a study of immune evolution from preneoplasia to lung adenocarcinoma. Clones were sequenced by immunoSEQ multiplex PCR, and TCRdb holds only the in-frame ones, with some missing. Here the sample spans 8,800 or so clones, 70% to 85% being singletons. Source material: FFPE lung adenocarcinoma in situ tissue. The receptors come from a person aged 60-80 years with lung adenocarcinoma.

V usage is TRBV18 and J usage is TRBJ2-5, with 12 bases that match TRBD2. CDR1 KGHSH and CDR2 LQKENI come from the germline V gene. The CDR3 has 16 amino acids. J lost 5 bases, V lost 5 bases, and 9 bases had no gene match. CDR3 residues: CASSTIPGTSGETQYF. The CDR3 nucleotides read TGTGCCAGCTCAACCATTCCCGGGACTAGCGGGGAGACCCAGTACTTC.

This chain connects TRBV28 to TRBJ2-5, with D unresolved. Germline loops: CDR1 MDHEN, CDR2 SYDVKM. CDR3 size: 13 residues. The ends were cut back, 6 bases at V and 7 bases at J, with 15 bases in the middle. For the CDR3, the DNA is TGTGCCAGCAGCCTGCGTAACCCCGGGACCCAGTACTTC. As protein: CASSLRNPGTQYF.

The chain joins TRBV5-1 to TRBJ1-1; 7 bases are shared with TRBD1. From germline, CDR1 is SGHRS and CDR2 YFSETQ. V dropped 1 base and J dropped 1; count of bases not matched to a gene: 1. The CDR3 covers 14 residues. CDR3 nucleotides: TGCGCCAGCAGCTTGACAGGGGCGAACACTGAAGCTTTCTTT. Residues: CASSLTGANTEAFF. The whole variable domain, filled in from reference TRBV5-1 and TRBJ1-1, reads KAGVTQTPRYLIKTRGQQVTLSCSPISGHRSVSWYQQTPGQGLQFLFEYFSETQRNKGNFPGRFSGRQFSNSRSEMNVSTLELGDSALYLCASSLTGANTEAFFGQGTRLTVV.

The chain has TRBV19 and TRBJ2-3; perhaps TRBD2 as D (5 bases). Between the trimmed V and J ends, which lost 7 bases and 4 bases, there was a span of 9 bases. The CDR3 is made up of 12 amino acids. The germline V gene encodes CDR1 LNHDA and CDR2 SQIVND (reference sequence). The CDR3 DNA reads TGTGCCAGTAACGAGAGGGCAGATACGCAGTATTTT. Translation gives CASNERADTQYF.

The CDR3 DNA reads as TGTGCCAGCAGCAAGGACAGGAAAAACACTGAAGCTTTCTTT. This sequence encodes CASSKDRKNTEAFF. V and J are TRBV7-9 and TRBJ1-1; 7 positions match TRBD1. V trimming: 5 bases; J trimming: 2 bases; junction bases outside the gene matches: 5. This CDR3 is 14 amino acids long. Germline-derived CDR1 and CDR2 are SEHNR and FQNEAQ (reference sequence).

Within the sample, this clone is large. The junction departs from the called germline gene at one end, perhaps through a read error. The chain recombines TRBV7-7 with TRBJ1-5, with 10 bases aligning to TRBD1. The germline V gene encodes CDR1 SSHAT and CDR2 FNYEAQ (reference sequence). This CDR3 has 18 residues. The CDR3 region has the DNA TGTGCTAGCAGCTTATATACCCCCCTGGACAGGGGGGATCAGCCCCAGCATTTT. Residues: CASSLYTPLDRGDQPQHF.

The chain has TRBV6-1 and TRBJ1-4; weak D call: TRBD1 (5 bases). The CDR3 length is 15 residues. Trimming pared 3 bases from V and 9 bases from J, leaving 17 bases between. The germline V gene has CDR1 MNHNS and CDR2 SASEGT. CDR3 in DNA: TGTGCCAGCAGTGATTCGGGGGGTGGGGGTCAAAAACTGTTTTTT. Translated, it gives CASSDSGGGGQKLFF.

This chain uses TRBV14 with TRBJ1-3, with D uncertain. Looked up from germline, CDR1 is SGHDN and CDR2 is FVKESK. Trimming shortened V by 0 bases and J by 4 bases, and 7 bases separated the two germline ends. This CDR3 comprises 14 residues. The chain's CDR3 is CASSQDTLGNTIYF. CDR3 DNA sequence: TGTGCCAGCAGCCAAGATACACTCGGAAACACCATATATTTT.

The V call is TRBV30, the J call TRBJ1-1; 7 positions agree with TRBD1. In germline, CDR1 is GTSNPN, CDR2 SVGIG (reference sequence). The CDR3 has 14 amino acids. Trimming at V came to 3 bases and at J to 6 bases, leaving 10 bases not matched to a gene. CDR3: CAWRELTGIPEAFF. The CDR3 bases are TGTGCCTGGAGGGAACTGACAGGGATCCCTGAAGCTTTCTTT.

The rearrangement joins TRBV11-1 to TRBJ2-5; 12 bases are a match to TRBD1. This CDR3 spans 17 amino acids. Looked up from germline, CDR1 is SGHAT and CDR2 is FQDESV (reference sequence). With V trimmed by 6 bases and J by 4 bases, 12 bases remained unmatched. The CDR3 region has the DNA TGTGCCAGCAGTAAGGCCGGGACAGGGGGCGCACGAGAGACCCAGTACTTC. Its protein product is CASSKAGTGGARETQYF.

This chain connects TRBV6-6 to TRBJ1-1, with D unresolved. The CDR3 sequence is 13 residues long. Germline V gene sequence: CDR1 MNHNY, CDR2 SVGAGI (reference sequence). V lost 5 bases and J lost 5, with 12 bases in between. CDR3 sequence (DNA): TGTGCCAGCAGTCAAAAGTTAGGGACTGAAGCTTTCTTT. This sequence encodes CASSQKLGTEAFF.

The chain couples TRBV4-1 to TRBJ1-5, with TRBD1 matching over 8 bases. V lost 7 bases to trimming and J lost 6 bases; unmatched junction nucleotides: 8. Per germline, CDR1 MGHRA and CDR2 YSYEKL. The CDR3 runs to 14 residues. The DNA of the CDR3 is TGCGCCAGCAACCCAGACAGGGGAACTCAGCCCCAGCATTTT. This encodes CASNPDRGTQPQHF.

V gene TRBV7-9 combines with J gene TRBJ2-5; D remains unclear. Germline CDR1 SEHNR, CDR2 FQNEAQ (reference sequence). The CDR3 has 13 amino acids. V lost 1 base to trimming and J lost 4 bases, with 7 bases between them. CDR3 sequence (DNA): TGTGCCAGCAGCTTAGTTGTGAGAGAGACCCAGTACTTC. Translating gives CASSLVVRETQYF.

The chain combines TRBV7-9 with TRBJ1-1; D gene uncertain. Germline V CDR1 and CDR2: SEHNR, FQNEAQ (reference sequence). Trimming shortened V by 9 bases and J by 3 bases, and 14 bases separated the two germline ends. The CDR3 has 13 residues. The CDR3: CASILRADTEAFF. The CDR3 region has the DNA TGTGCCAGTATCTTGAGGGCGGACACTGAAGCTTTCTTT.

V gene TRBV7-6 combines with J gene TRBJ2-5; tentatively, D is TRBD1 or TRBD2 (5 bases each). The germline CDR1 and CDR2 sequences are SGHVS and FNYEAQ. Deletions cut 5 bases from V and 2 bases from J, with 9 bases between. The CDR3 has 13 residues. DNA for the CDR3: TGTGCCAGCAGCATGGGGGTGCAAGAGACCCAGTACTTC. It is translated as CASSMGVQETQYF.

This sequence joins TRBV7-2 and TRBJ1-3; D not certain. CDR3 length: 12 residues. V was clipped by 3 bases and J by 4 bases, with 4 bases between them. Germline V gene data show CDR1 as SGHTA and CDR2 as FQGNSA. CDR3 protein: CASSFGGNTIYF. In nucleotides, the CDR3 is TGTGCCAGCAGCTTCGGCGGAAACACCATATATTTT.

The chain has TRBV2 and TRBJ2-1; tentatively, D is TRBD1 (6 bases). The germline V gene encodes CDR1 SNHLY and CDR2 FYNNEI. Trimming took off 1 base at V and 0 bases at J, with 7 bases between the two ends. This CDR3 comprises 15 residues. CDR3 nucleotides: TGTGCCAGCAGTGAAGTGACAGGCTCCTACAATGAGCAGTTCTTC. Protein product: CASSEVTGSYNEQFF.

The J gene is TRBJ2-5, the V gene TRBV28, with a weak D call TRBD2 (6 bases). The germline V gene has CDR1 MDHEN and CDR2 SYDVKM. The CDR3 covers 15 residues. V was clipped by 7 bases and J by 3 bases, with 18 bases between them. This CDR3 is CASKFQGLTEETQYF. CDR3 in DNA: TGTGCCAGCAAGTTTCAGGGACTTACCGAAGAGACCCAGTACTTC.

This clone was found once. The CDR3, as DNA: TGTGCCAGCAGTTCGCAGGGTGGTAGCACTGAAGCTTTCTTT. This gives the protein CASSSQGGSTEAFF. J is TRBJ1-1 and V is TRBV27, with TRBD1 as a possible D gene (5 bases). Germline lookup yields CDR1 MNHEY and CDR2 SMNVEV (reference sequence). The CDR3 covers 14 residues. Between the trimmed V and J ends, which lost 4 bases and 4 bases, there was a span of 13 bases.

V gene TRBV21-1 combines with J gene TRBJ1-4. TRBV21-1 is annotated as a pseudogene. The CDR3 runs 14 residues. The CDR3 protein is CASSKRVENEKLFF. The CDR3 DNA follows: TGTGCCAGCAGCAAAAGGGTGGAGAATGAAAAACTGTTTTTT.

A word on this clone: Other DNA sequences within the sample encode an identical CDR3. The rearrangement links TRBV7-2 to TRBJ2-2; possibly TRBD2 for D (6 bases). Germline V gene lookup returns CDR1 SGHTA and CDR2 FQGNSA. This CDR3 has 14 amino acids. Deletions cut 4 bases from V and 2 bases from J, with 8 bases between. CDR3 sequence (DNA): TGTGCCAGCAGCTCCGGGACTAACACCGGGGAGCTGTTTTTT. Translation gives CASSSGTNTGELFF.

The gene calls are TRBV6-4 and TRBJ2-7, with a weak D call TRBD2 (5 bases). The length of the CDR3 is 13 residues. With 10 bases removed from V and 3 bases from J, the gap between germline ends came to 16 bases. Germline-derived CDR1 and CDR2 are MRHNA and SNTAGT. The CDR3 bases are TGTGCCACCTTGAGGGTATCGGGCTACGAGCAGTACTTC. This translates into CATLRVSGYEQYF.

This chain joins TRBV9 and TRBJ1-1; 8 bases align to TRBD1. The V and J ends lost 0 bases and 6 bases, in that order; junction bases with no gene match: 4. CDR3 length equals 14 residues. Per the germline V gene, CDR1 is SGDLS and CDR2 is YYNGEE. The CDR3 region has the DNA TGTGCCAGCAGCGTAGGTGACAGGGGCCCTGAAGCTTTCTTT. It codes for CASSVGDRGPEAFF.

The rearrangement links TRBV28 to TRBJ1-4; D is possibly TRBD1 (5 bases). Looked up from germline, CDR1 is MDHEN and CDR2 is SYDVKM. CDR3 size: 16 residues. Trimming took off 4 bases at V and 2 bases at J, with 14 bases between the two ends. The CDR3 DNA reads as TGTGCCAGCAGTTCTCTGTTAGGACATACTAATGAAAAACTGTTTTTT. It is translated as CASSSLLGHTNEKLFF.

CDR3 coding DNA: TGTGCCAGCAGCTTACGGTCAGCGGGGCTTACCTACGAGCAGTACTTC. It is translated as CASSLRSAGLTYEQYF. The rearrangement links TRBV7-2 to TRBJ2-7, with 7 bases matching TRBD2. V gave up 2 bases and J gave up 2 bases; unmatched junction bases: 9. The CDR3 is 16 amino acids. Germline CDR1 and CDR2: SGHTA and FQGNSA.

The chain recombines TRBV11-2 with TRBJ2-4; TRBD1 aligns across 8 bases. The ends lost 5 bases at V and 15 bases at J; junction bases unmatched: 15. The V gene's germline CDR1 is SGHAT and CDR2 FQNNGV. This CDR3 spans 14 amino acids. CDR3 region: CASSSDRGPRKGYF. The CDR3 region has the DNA TGTGCCAGCAGCAGTGACAGGGGCCCCCGAAAAGGGTACTTC. The whole variable domain, filled in from reference TRBV11-2 and TRBJ2-4, reads EAGVAQSPRYKIIEKRQSVAFWCNPISGHATLYWYQQILGQGPKLLIQFQNNGVVDDSQLPKDRFSAERLKGVDSTLKIQPAKLEDSAVYLCASSSDRGPRKGYFGAGTRLSVL.

The CDR3 DNA is TGTGCCTGGAGAATATGGACAGGGGACACTGAAGCTTTCTTT. It translates to CAWRIWTGDTEAFF. The V and J genes are TRBV30 and TRBJ1-1, with 9 nucleotides matching TRBD1. This CDR3 has 14 amino acids. The V gene end was trimmed by 3 bases and the J gene end by 3 bases; junction bases not matched to a gene: 5. Germline values: CDR1 GTSNPN, CDR2 SVGIG (reference sequence).

The chain carries TRBV6-1 and TRBJ2-5; D might be TRBD2 (7 bases). Germline CDR1 is MNHNS and CDR2 is SASEGT. Trimming pared 4 bases from V and 5 bases from J, leaving 17 bases between. The CDR3 contains 15 residues. The CDR3, as DNA: TGTGCCAGCAGTGGAAGACCGGGGGGCTGGGAGACCCAGTACTTC. Translation gives CASSGRPGGWETQYF.

This clone was seen a handful of times. Other DNA variants within this sample encode the same CDR3. The chain uses TRBV9 and TRBJ2-5; D is unresolved. Germline lookup yields CDR1 SGDLS and CDR2 YYNGEE. V dropped 0 bases and J dropped 4 bases, with 7 bases sitting between them. The CDR3 length is 13 residues. The CDR3 region has the DNA TGTGCCAGCAGCGTAGAGGGTATAGAGACCCAGTACTTC. Protein product: CASSVEGIETQYF. Together with reference TRBV9 and TRBJ2-5, the CDR3 gives the full variable domain: DSGVTQTPKHLITATGQRVTLRCSPRSGDLSVYWYQQSLDQGLQFLIQYYNGEERAKGNILERFSAQQFPDLHSELNLSSLELGDSALYFCASSVEGIETQYFGPGTRLLVL.

The rearrangement links TRBV4-2 to TRBJ1-2; D not resolved. The ends were cut back, 6 bases at V and 0 bases at J, with 5 bases in the middle. The germline CDR1 and CDR2 sequences are LGHNA and YNFKEQ. The CDR3 has 12 residues. In DNA, the CDR3 is TGTGCCAGCAGGGCCACTAACTATGGCTACACCTTC. As protein: CASRATNYGYTF.

The chain's CDR3 is CASSPKGQPQHF. CDR3 coding DNA: TGTGCCAGCAGCCCCAAAGGTCAGCCCCAGCATTTT. The V call is TRBV7-6, the J call TRBJ1-5, with unresolved D. The CDR3 is 12 residues long. Per the germline V gene, CDR1 is SGHVS and CDR2 is FNYEAQ. V was pared by 5 bases and J by 6 bases, with 8 bases between.